This TCR beta chain comes out of a study of post-analysis software for immune sequencing data. Overall study results and limits: TRBV segments more frequent in patients than in controls numbered five and included TRBV5-6, TRBV5-1 and TRBV20-1.

The CDR3 length is 16 residues. With V trimmed by 6 bases and J by 4 bases, 11 bases remained unmatched. Per the germline V gene, CDR1 is MNHEY and CDR2 is SMNVEV (reference sequence). The TCR beta cDNA libraries carried unique molecular identifiers. MiXCR was run by TCRdb on the PCR reads, yielding one entry per CDR3 protein. The sample carries about 540,000 distinct CDR3 sequences, under 40% recorded once. About this clonotype: Its antigen remains unidentified.

The chain is built from TRBV27 and TRBJ1-5; 8 positions match TRBD1. This sequence was found in a girl aged 2 to 17 with multiple sclerosis. Sample: blood. DNA of the CDR3: TGTGCCAGCAGCGGATTTCAGGGGGCCCCTAATCAGCCCCAGCATTTT. It yields the protein CASSGFQGAPNQPQHF.